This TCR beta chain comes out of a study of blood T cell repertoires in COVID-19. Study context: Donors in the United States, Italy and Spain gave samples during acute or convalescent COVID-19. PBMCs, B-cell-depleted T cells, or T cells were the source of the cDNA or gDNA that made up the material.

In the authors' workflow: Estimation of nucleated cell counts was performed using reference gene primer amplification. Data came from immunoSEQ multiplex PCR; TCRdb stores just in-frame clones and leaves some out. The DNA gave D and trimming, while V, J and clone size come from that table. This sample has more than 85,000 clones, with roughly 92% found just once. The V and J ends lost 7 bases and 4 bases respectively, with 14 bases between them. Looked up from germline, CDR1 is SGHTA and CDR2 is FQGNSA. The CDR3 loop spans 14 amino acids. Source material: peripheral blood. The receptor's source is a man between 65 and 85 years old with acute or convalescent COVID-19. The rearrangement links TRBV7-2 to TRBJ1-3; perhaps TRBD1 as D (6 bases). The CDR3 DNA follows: TGTGCCAGCACCGGGCTACAGGGAGGAAACACCATATATTTT. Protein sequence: CASTGLQGGNTIYF.